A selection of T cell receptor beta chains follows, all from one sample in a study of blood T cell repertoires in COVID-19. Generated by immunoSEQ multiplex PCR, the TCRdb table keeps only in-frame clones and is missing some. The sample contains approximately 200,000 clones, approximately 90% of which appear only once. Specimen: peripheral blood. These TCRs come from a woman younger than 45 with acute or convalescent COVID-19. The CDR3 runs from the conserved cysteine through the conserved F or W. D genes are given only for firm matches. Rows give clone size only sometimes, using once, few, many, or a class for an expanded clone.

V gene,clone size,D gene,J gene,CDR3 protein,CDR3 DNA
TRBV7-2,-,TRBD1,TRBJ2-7,CASSFPAGTGPYEQYF,TGTGCCAGCAGCTTCCCCGCCGGGACAGGGCCTTACGAGCAGTACTTC
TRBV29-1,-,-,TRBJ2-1,CSVAGLSSYNEQFF,TGCAGCGTTGCTGGACTTAGCTCCTACAATGAGCAGTTCTTC
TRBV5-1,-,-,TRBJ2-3,CASSLAQDSDTQYF,TGCGCCAGCAGCTTGGCGCAGGACTCAGATACGCAGTATTTT
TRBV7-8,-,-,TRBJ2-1,CASSLEGGKFF,TGTGCCAGCAGCTTAGAAGGCGGGAAGTTCTTC
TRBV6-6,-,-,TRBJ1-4,CASRQDYAEKLFF,TGTGCCAGCAGACAGGACTATGCTGAAAAACTGTTTTTT
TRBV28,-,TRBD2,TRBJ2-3,CASSFGRGGADTQYF,TGTGCCAGCAGTTTTGGGCGGGGAGGGGCAGATACGCAGTATTTT
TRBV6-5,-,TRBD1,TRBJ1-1,CASIGQGFTEAFF,TGTGCCAGCATTGGACAGGGTTTCACTGAAGCTTTCTTT
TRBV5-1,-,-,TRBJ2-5,CASRSLTGQETQYF,TGCGCCAGCAGATCGCTCACGGGGCAAGAGACCCAGTACTTC
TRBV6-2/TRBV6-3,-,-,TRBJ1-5,CASSLDNTQPQHF,TGTGCCAGCAGTTTAGACAATACCCAGCCCCAGCATTTT
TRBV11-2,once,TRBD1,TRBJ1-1,CASSLVRQGEAFF,TGTGCCAGCAGCTTAGTGCGACAGGGTGAAGCTTTCTTT
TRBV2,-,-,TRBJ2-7,CASRLDRSYEQYF,TGTGCCAGCAGATTAGACAGATCCTACGAGCAGTACTTC
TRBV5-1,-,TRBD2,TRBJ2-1,CASRGTSAYNEQFF,TGCGCCAGCAGAGGGACTAGTGCCTACAATGAGCAGTTCTTC
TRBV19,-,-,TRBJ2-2,CASRRLGGELFF,TGTGCCAGTAGAAGACTAGGCGGGGAGCTGTTTTTT
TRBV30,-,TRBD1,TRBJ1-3,CAWSVGSGTGRYTIYF,TGTGCCTGGAGTGTAGGGTCTGGGACAGGGCGATACACCATATATTTT
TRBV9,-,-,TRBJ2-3,CASSDWSTDTQYF,TGTGCCAGCAGCGACTGGAGCACAGATACGCAGTATTTT
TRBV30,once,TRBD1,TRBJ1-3,CAWSALGQGSTIYF,TGTGCCTGGAGTGCCTTGGGACAGGGCTCGACCATATATTTT
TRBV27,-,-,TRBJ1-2,CASSFDRRSNYGYTF,TGTGCCAGCAGTTTCGACAGAAGATCTAACTATGGCTACACCTTC
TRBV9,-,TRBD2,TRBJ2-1,CASSVAPQASGSDEQFF,TGTGCCAGCAGCGTAGCCCCCCAGGCTAGCGGGAGTGATGAGCAGTTCTTC